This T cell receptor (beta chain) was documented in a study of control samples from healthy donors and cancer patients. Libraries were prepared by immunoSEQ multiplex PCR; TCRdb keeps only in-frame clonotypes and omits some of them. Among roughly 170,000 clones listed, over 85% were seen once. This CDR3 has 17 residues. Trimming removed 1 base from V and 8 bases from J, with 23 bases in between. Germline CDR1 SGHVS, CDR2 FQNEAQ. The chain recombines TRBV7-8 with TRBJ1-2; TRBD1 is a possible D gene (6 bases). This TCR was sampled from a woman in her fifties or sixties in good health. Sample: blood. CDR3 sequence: CASSLVVAGTGPGGYTF. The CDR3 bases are TGTGCCAGCAGCTTAGTAGTTGCTGGTACAGGGCCCGGCGGCTACACCTTC.